What follows describes a single T cell receptor (beta chain). Original handling: Counts of nucleated cells, estimated from reference gene primer amplification, were obtained. Method: immunoSEQ multiplex PCR; TCRdb's copy keeps in-frame clones and lacks some. Clonal size and the V and J genes are those of that table, whereas D and trimming came from the DNA. Here the sample spans 90,000 to 120,000 clones, 80% to 90% being singletons. Trimming left V 2 bases short and J 9 bases short, with 11 bases between. The CDR3 extends over 13 amino acids. From germline, CDR1 is MRHNA and CDR2 SNTAGT. This sample was included in a study of blood T cell repertoires in COVID-19. Study in general: Acute and convalescent COVID-19 samples came from the United States, Italy and Spain. PBMCs, B-cell-depleted T cells, or T cells provided the cDNA or gDNA that made up the material.

V is TRBV6-4 and J is TRBJ2-1, with TRBD2 as a possible D gene (6 bases). This receptor was obtained from a woman of 80 years or more with acute or convalescent COVID-19. Sample: peripheral blood. The CDR3 sequence: CASSDGGLGEQFF. CDR3 in DNA: TGTGCCAGCAGTGACGGAGGGCTGGGTGAGCAGTTCTTC.